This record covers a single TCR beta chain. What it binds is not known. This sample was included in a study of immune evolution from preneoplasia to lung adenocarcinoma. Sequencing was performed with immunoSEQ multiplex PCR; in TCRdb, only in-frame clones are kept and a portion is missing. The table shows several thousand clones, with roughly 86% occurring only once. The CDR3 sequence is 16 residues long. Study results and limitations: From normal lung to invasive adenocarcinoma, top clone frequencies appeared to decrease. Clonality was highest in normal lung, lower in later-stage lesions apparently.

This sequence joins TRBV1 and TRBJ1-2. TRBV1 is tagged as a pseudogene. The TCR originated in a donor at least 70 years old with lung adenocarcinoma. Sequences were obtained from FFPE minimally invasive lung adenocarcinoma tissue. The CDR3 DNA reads TGCACCAGCAGCCGAATTCGTTTGTGCGAAACCTATGGCTACACCTTC. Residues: CTSSRIRLCETYGYTF.